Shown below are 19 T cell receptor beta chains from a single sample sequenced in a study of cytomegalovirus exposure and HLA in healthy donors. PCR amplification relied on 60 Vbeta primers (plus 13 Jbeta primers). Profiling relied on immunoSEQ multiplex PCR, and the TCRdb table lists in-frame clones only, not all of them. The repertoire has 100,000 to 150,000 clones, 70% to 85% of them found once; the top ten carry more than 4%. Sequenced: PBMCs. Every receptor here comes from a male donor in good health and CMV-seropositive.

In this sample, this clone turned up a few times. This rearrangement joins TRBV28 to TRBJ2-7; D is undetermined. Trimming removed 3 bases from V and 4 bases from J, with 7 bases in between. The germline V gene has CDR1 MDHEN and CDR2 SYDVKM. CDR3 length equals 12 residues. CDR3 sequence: CASSFFLYEQYF. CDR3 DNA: TGTGCCAGCAGTTTTTTCCTATACGAGCAGTACTTC.

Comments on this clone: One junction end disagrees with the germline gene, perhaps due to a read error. The CDR3 DNA reads as TGTTCCAGCAGCTCTCAGACAGGGGGGGCGTCTACGAAGCAGTACTTC. Translation: CSSSSQTGGASTKQYF. The chain combines TRBV7-9 with TRBJ2-7; 9 bases fit TRBD1. The length of the CDR3 is 16 residues. CDR1 and CDR2 from the germline V gene are SEHNR and FQNEAQ (reference sequence).

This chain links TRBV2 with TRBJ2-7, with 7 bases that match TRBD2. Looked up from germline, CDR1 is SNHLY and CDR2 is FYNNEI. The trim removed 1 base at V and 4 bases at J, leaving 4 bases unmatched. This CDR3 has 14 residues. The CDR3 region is CASSEVGGGYEQYF. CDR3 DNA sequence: TGTGCCAGCAGTGAAGTCGGGGGAGGGTACGAGCAGTACTTC.

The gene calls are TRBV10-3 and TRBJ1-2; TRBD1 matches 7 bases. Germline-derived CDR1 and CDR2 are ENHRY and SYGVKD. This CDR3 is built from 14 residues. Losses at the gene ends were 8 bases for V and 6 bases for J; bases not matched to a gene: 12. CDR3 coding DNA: TGTGCCATCGGGAAGGAGGGGGCGAGAAATGGCTACACCTTC. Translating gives CAIGKEGARNGYTF.

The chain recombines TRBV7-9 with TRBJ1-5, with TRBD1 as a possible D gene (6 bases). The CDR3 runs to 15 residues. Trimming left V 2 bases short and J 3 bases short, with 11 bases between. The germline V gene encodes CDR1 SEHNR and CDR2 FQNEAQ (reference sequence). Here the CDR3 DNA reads TGTGCCAGCAGCTTAAGGGGGGGTGTCAATCAGCCCCAGCATTTT. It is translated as CASSLRGGVNQPQHF.

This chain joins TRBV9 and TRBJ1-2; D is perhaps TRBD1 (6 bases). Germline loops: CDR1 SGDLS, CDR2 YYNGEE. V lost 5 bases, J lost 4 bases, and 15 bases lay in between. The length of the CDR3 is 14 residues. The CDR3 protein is CASRATGQAYGYTF. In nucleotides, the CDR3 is TGTGCCAGCAGGGCGACAGGACAAGCCTATGGCTACACCTTC.

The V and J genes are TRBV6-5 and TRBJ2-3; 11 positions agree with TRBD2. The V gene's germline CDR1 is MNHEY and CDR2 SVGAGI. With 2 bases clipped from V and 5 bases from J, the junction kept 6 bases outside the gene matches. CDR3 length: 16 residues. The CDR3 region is CASSYISGGAEDTQYF. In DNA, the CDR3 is TGTGCCAGCAGTTACATTAGCGGGGGGGCCGAAGATACGCAGTATTTT.

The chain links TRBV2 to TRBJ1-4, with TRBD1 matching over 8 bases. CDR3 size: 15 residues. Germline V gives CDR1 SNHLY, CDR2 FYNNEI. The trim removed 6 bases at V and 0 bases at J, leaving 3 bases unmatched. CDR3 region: CASRQGAATNEKLFF. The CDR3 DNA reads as TGTGCCAGCAGGCAGGGGGCAGCAACTAATGAAAAACTGTTTTTT.

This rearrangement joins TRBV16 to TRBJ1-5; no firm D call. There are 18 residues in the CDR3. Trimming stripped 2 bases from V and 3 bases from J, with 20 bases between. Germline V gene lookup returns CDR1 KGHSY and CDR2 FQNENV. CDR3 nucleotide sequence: TGTGCCAGCAGCCAACCCCTTCTTCGGAGGGTGGACAATCAGCCCCAGCATTTT. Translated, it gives CASSQPLLRRVDNQPQHF.

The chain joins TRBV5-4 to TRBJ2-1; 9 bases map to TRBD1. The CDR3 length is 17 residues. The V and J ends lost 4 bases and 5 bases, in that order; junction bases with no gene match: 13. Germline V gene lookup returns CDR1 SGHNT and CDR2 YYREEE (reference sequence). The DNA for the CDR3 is TGTGCCAGCAGCGGGGAGGTAGGACAGGGGAGTAACAATGAGCAGTTCTTC. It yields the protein CASSGEVGQGSNNEQFF.

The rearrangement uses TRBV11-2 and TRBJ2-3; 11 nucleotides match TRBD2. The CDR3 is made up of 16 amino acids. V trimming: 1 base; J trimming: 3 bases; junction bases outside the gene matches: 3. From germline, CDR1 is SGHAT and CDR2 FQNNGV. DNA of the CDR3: TGTGCCAGCAGCTTAGTAGCGGGGGGGCGGACAGATACGCAGTATTTT. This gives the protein CASSLVAGGRTDTQYF.

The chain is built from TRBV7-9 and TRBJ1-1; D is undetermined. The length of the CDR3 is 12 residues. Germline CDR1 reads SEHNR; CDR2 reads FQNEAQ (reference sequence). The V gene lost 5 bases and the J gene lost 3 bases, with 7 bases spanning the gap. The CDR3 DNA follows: TGTGCCAGCAGCCTCGACTACACTGAAGCTTTCTTT. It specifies CASSLDYTEAFF. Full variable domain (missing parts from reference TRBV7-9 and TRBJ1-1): DTGVSQNPRHKITKRGQNVTFRCDPISEHNRLYWYRQTLGQGPEFLTYFQNEAQLEKSRLLSDRFSAERPKGSFSTLEIQRTEQGDSAMYLCASSLDYTEAFFGQGTRLTVV.

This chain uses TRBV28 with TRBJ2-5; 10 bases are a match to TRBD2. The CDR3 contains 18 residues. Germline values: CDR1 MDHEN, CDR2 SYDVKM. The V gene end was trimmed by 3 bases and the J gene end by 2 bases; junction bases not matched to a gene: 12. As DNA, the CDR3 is TGTGCCAGCAGTTTCCTGACTAGCGGGCCTTGGGAGCAAGAGACCCAGTACTTC. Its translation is CASSFLTSGPWEQETQYF. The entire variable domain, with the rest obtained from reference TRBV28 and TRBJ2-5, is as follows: DVKVTQSSRYLVKRTGEKVFLECVQDMDHENMFWYRQDPGLGLRLIYFSYDVKMKEKGDIPEGYSVSREKKERFSLILESASTNQTSMYLCASSFLTSGPWEQETQYFGPGTRLLVL.

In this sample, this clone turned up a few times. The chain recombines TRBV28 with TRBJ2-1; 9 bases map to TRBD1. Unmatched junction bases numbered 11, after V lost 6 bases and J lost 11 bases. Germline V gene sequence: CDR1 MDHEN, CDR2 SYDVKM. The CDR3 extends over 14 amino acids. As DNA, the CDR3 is TGTGCCAGCAGGACGACAGGGGGGGGAACTAAGCAGTTCTTC. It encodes CASRTTGGGTKQFF.

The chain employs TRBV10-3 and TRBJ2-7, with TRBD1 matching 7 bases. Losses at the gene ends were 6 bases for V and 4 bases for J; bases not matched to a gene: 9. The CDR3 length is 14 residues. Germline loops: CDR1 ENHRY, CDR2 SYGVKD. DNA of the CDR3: TGTGCCATCAGCCTTCGACAGGGTAATTACGAGCAGTACTTC. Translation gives CAISLRQGNYEQYF.

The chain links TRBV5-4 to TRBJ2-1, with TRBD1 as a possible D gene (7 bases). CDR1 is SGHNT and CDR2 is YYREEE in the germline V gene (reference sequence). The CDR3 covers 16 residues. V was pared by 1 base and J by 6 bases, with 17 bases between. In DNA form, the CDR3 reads TGTGCCAGCAGCTTGAAGAAGTCAGGGGGGTCCAATGAGCAGTTCTTC. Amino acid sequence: CASSLKKSGGSNEQFF.

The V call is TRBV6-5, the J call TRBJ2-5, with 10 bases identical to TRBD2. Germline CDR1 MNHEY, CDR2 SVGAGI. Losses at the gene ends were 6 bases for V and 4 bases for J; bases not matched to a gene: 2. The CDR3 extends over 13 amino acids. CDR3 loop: CASRRLAGETQYF. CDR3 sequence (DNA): TGTGCCAGCAGGAGACTAGCGGGAGAGACCCAGTACTTC.

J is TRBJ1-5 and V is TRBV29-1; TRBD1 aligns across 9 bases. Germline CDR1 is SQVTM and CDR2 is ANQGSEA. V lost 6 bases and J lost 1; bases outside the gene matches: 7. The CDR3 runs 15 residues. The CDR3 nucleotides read TGCAGCGTGGAGCCTGGGACAGGGAGCAATCAGCCCCAGCATTTT. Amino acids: CSVEPGTGSNQPQHF. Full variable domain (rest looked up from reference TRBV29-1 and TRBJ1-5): SAVISQKPSRDICQRGTSLTIQCQVDSQVTMMFWYRQQPGQSLTLIATANQGSEATYESGFVIDKFPISRPNLTFSTLTVSNMSPEDSSIYLCSVEPGTGSNQPQHFGDGTRLSIL.

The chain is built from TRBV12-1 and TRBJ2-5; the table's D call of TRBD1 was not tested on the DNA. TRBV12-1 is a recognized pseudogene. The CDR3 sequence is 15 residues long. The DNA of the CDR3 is TGTGCCAGCAGCCCGGGACAGGCTCCACAAGAGACCCAGTACTTC. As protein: CASSPGQAPQETQYF.